The 7 T cell receptor beta chains below come from one sample, sequenced in a study of cytomegalovirus exposure and HLA in healthy donors. A multiplex PCR was run with 60 Vbeta primers and 13 Jbeta primers. Profiling relied on immunoSEQ multiplex PCR, and the TCRdb table lists in-frame clones only, not all of them. In the table there are around 140,000 clones, about two thirds of which are singletons. The sequenced sample consisted of PBMCs. All receptors derive from a man aged 45-60 years in good health and CMV-seropositive.

With respect to this clone: The sample holds other DNA sequences that translate to the same CDR3. V usage is TRBV2 and J usage is TRBJ2-1; D might be TRBD2 (6 bases). Trimming pared 3 bases from V and 4 bases from J, leaving 7 bases between. The CDR3 sequence is 13 residues long. CDR1 is SNHLY and CDR2 is FYNNEI in the germline V gene. The CDR3 protein is CASSDGGYNEQFF. The CDR3 bases are TGTGCCAGCAGTGATGGAGGGTACAATGAGCAGTTCTTC.

The gene calls are TRBV28 and TRBJ1-2; D gene ambiguous. Trimming left V 4 bases short and J 4 bases short, with 7 bases between. CDR1 MDHEN and CDR2 SYDVKM come from the germline V gene. The CDR3 totals 12 residues. The CDR3 DNA reads as TGTGCCAGCAGTTATTTGAGCTATGGCTACACCTTC. Translation: CASSYLSYGYTF.

The chain is built from TRBV4-1 and TRBJ2-3, with 10 nucleotides matching TRBD1. Trimming removed 6 bases from V and 5 bases from J; junction bases left unmatched: 8. Germline CDR1 reads MGHRA; CDR2 reads YSYEKL. This CDR3 contains 15 residues. The CDR3 DNA reads TGCGCCAGCAGGAAAGGGGACAGGGGTTTAGATACGCAGTATTTT. Translated: CASRKGDRGLDTQYF.

In this sample, this clone turned up a few times. This chain uses TRBV2 with TRBJ1-2, with D hard to call. Germline CDR1 and CDR2: SNHLY and FYNNEI. This CDR3 comprises 12 residues. Deletions cut 8 bases from V and 4 bases from J, with 11 bases between. CDR3 sequence (DNA): TGTGCCAGCGGGGAGCTTCCCTATGGCTACACCTTC. Residues: CASGELPYGYTF.

In this sample, this clone turned up many times. V usage is TRBV6-6 and J usage is TRBJ1-1, with unresolved D. Germline V gene sequence: CDR1 MNHNY, CDR2 SVGAGI (reference sequence). The CDR3 runs to 14 residues. With 0 bases removed from V and 0 bases from J, the gap between germline ends came to 5 bases. DNA for the CDR3: TGTGCCAGCAGTTACTCGGGAGTGAACACTGAAGCTTTCTTT. Its translation is CASSYSGVNTEAFF.

The chain recombines TRBV19 with TRBJ1-1, with D unclear. The germline V gene encodes CDR1 LNHDA and CDR2 SQIVND (reference sequence). This CDR3 contains 13 residues. The ends were cut back, 6 bases at V and 0 bases at J, with 8 bases in the middle. This chain's CDR3 is CASSDTLNTEAFF. The DNA for the CDR3 is TGTGCCAGTAGCGACACCTTGAACACTGAAGCTTTCTTT.

Remarks on this clone: At one boundary the junction diverges from the germline segment, which might be a read error. The chain employs TRBV28 and TRBJ1-5; D is undetermined. This CDR3 is built from 15 residues. CDR1 MDHEN and CDR2 SYDVKM come from the germline V gene. The CDR3 loop is CAGSSPGSGLQPQHF. CDR3 bases: TGTGCCGGCAGTTCCCCCGGGAGCGGGCTTCAGCCCCAGCATTTT.